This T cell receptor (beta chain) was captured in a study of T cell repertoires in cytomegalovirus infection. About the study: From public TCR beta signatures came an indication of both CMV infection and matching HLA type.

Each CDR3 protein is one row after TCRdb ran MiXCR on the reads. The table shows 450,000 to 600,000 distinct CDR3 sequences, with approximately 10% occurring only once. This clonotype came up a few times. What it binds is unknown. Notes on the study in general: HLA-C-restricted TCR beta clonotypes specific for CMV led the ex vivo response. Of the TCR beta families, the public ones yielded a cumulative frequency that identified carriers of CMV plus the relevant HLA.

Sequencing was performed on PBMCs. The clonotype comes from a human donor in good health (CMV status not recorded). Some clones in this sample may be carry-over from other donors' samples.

This CDR3 is CSATSSGDTYEQYF. The CDR3 coding sequence is TGCAGTGCCACTAGTAGCGGGGACACCTACGAGCAGTACTTC. This rearrangement joins TRBV20-1 to TRBJ2-7; 8 bases align to TRBD2. Germline CDR1 reads DFQATT; CDR2 reads SNEGSKA (reference sequence). This CDR3 contains 14 residues. V was clipped by 6 bases and J by 2 bases; unmatched bases: 9.